The clone carrying this T cell receptor beta chain was seen a single time. This table comes from immunoSEQ multiplex PCR, and its TCRdb copy is limited to in-frame clones, with some not included. The profile shows 150,000 to 200,000 clones, about 87% of them singletons. This entry comes from a study of T cell responses to AZD1222 COVID-19 vaccine. The germline CDR1 and CDR2 sequences are SGHRS and YFSETQ. Trimming cost V 0 bases and J 4 bases; bases outside gene matches: 10. CDR3 length: 17 amino acids. This chain joins TRBV5-1 and TRBJ1-2, with 9 positions matching TRBD1. This clonotype was sampled from an adult in good health. Sequenced material: peripheral blood, taken on day 0 of MenACWY control vaccination. The CDR3 bases are TGCGCCAGCAGCTTGGAGAACTCGGGGGGACAGGGCTATGGCTACACCTTC. Residues: CASSLENSGGQGYGYTF. Full variable domain (remainder filled in from reference TRBV5-1 and TRBJ1-2): KAGVTQTPRYLIKTRGQQVTLSCSPISGHRSVSWYQQTPGQGLQFLFEYFSETQRNKGNFPGRFSGRQFSNSRSEMNVSTLELGDSALYLCASSLENSGGQGYGYTFGSGTRLTVV.